Following are 16 T cell receptor beta chains from one sample sequenced in a study of glioma-infiltrating T cells. TCR alpha and beta CDR3 regions were amplified from RNA using iRepertoire nested multiplex PCR. TCRdb reanalysed the multiplex PCR reads using MiXCR and keeps one entry per CDR3 protein. The table records approximately 120,000 distinct CDR3 sequences, 23% of them present only once. The sample consisted of glioma tissue, nonneoplastic brain tissue, or PBMCs (not recorded which). The receptors here all came from a human donor with low-grade glioma or glioblastoma, undergoing nonglioma brain surgery, or in good health (not recorded which).

At least ten counts were recorded for this clonotype. This chain joins TRBV18 and TRBJ2-5; D possibly matches TRBD1 or TRBD2 (5 bases each). The CDR3 extends over 14 amino acids. CDR1 and CDR2 from the germline V gene are KGHSH and LQKENI. V lost 3 bases and J 4 bases, leaving 12 bases between the germline ends. CDR3 residues: CASSPSRGRETQYF. Here the CDR3 DNA reads TGTGCCAGCTCACCGTCCCGGGGCAGAGAGACCCAGTACTTC.

The chain joins TRBV29-1 to TRBJ1-2, with 9 bases identical to TRBD1. This CDR3 has 15 residues. Germline CDR1 is SQVTM and CDR2 is ANQGSEA. With V trimmed by 3 bases and J by 3 bases, 8 bases remained unmatched. CDR3 DNA sequence: TGCAGCGTTGATGGGACAGGGACCCAATACTATGGCTACACCTTC. It codes for CSVDGTGTQYYGYTF.

This clonotype has at least ten counts. The chain is built from TRBV7-9 and TRBJ2-1; a weak D match, TRBD2 (5 bases). The germline V gene encodes CDR1 SEHNR and CDR2 FQNEAQ (reference sequence). Trimming stripped 1 base from V and 0 bases from J, with 10 bases between. The CDR3 runs 16 residues. The CDR3 is CASSLGAGRSYNEQFF. The CDR3 coding sequence is TGTGCCAGCAGCTTAGGGGCGGGCCGCTCCTACAATGAGCAGTTCTTC.

This clonotype was detected a few times. The chain employs TRBV5-4 and TRBJ1-5; 8 nucleotides match TRBD1. The length of the CDR3 is 16 residues. Germline trimming cut 4 bases from V and 0 bases from J; bases unmatched to any gene: 6. Per germline, CDR1 SGHNT and CDR2 YYREEE (reference sequence). The CDR3 is CASSAGTGGSNQPQHF. Written as DNA, the CDR3 is TGTGCCAGCAGCGCAGGGACAGGCGGTAGCAATCAGCCCCAGCATTTT. Full variable domain (outside the CDR3, taken from reference TRBV5-4 and TRBJ1-5): ETGVTQSPTHLIKTRGQQVTLRCSSQSGHNTVSWYQQALGQGPQFIFQYYREEENGRGNFPPRFSGLQFPNYSSELNVNALELDDSALYLCASSAGTGGSNQPQHFGDGTRLSIL.

A word on this clonotype: At one of its ends the junction is not consistent with the germline gene, which may arise from a read error. The chain links TRBV18 to TRBJ2-7, with D unresolved. From germline, CDR1 is KGHSH and CDR2 LQKENI. The CDR3 has 14 amino acids. The CDR3 is CAGSPSSPTYEQYF. Written as DNA, the CDR3 is TGTGCCGGCTCACCAAGCTCCCCGACCTACGAGCAGTACTTC.

This clonotype has a handful of counts. CDR3 DNA sequence: TGTGCCAGCAGCTTAGTTAACACAGGGAACACTGAAGCTTTCTTT. Translation: CASSLVNTGNTEAFF. This chain joins TRBV7-9 and TRBJ1-1; possibly TRBD1 for D (5 bases). Germline CDR1 SEHNR, CDR2 FQNEAQ (reference sequence). V was pared by 1 base and J by 1 base, with 10 bases between. The CDR3 loop spans 15 amino acids. Full variable domain (rest looked up from reference TRBV7-9 and TRBJ1-1): DTGVSQNPRHKITKRGQNVTFRCDPISEHNRLYWYRQTLGQGPEFLTYFQNEAQLEKSRLLSDRFSAERPKGSFSTLEIQRTEQGDSAMYLCASSLVNTGNTEAFFGQGTRLTVV.

A word on this clonotype: This could be a read error, since a much larger clone is one nucleotide away. The chain combines TRBV4-1 with TRBJ2-3; a possible D gene is TRBD1 (5 bases). Germline V lookup: CDR1 MGHRA, CDR2 YSYEKL. Trimming left V 6 bases short and J 3 bases short, with 16 bases between. This CDR3 comprises 15 residues. The CDR3 nucleotides read TGCGCCAGCAGACAACAGACAGATTTTACAGATACGCAGTATTTT. Residues: CASRQQTDFTDTQYF.

At least ten counts were recorded for this clonotype. The chain joins TRBV12-3 or TRBV12-4 to TRBJ2-1, with TRBD2 matching 8 bases. V lost 5 bases to trimming and J lost 3 bases; unmatched junction nucleotides: 15. This CDR3 has 18 residues. This CDR3 reads CASSPQRLALADYNEQFF. CDR3 bases: TGTGCCAGCAGTCCCCAACGTTTAGCACTAGCGGACTACAATGAGCAGTTCTTC.

This clonotype was seen ten or more times. The J gene is TRBJ2-7, the V gene TRBV7-2; possible D gene TRBD1, 7 bases. V lost 1 base and J 6 bases, leaving 13 bases between the germline ends. The CDR3 totals 14 residues. Germline V gene sequence: CDR1 SGHTA, CDR2 FQGNSA. The CDR3 DNA sequence: TGTGCCAGCAGCTTAGAGACAGGGAGGCTCGAGCAGTACTTC. Translating gives CASSLETGRLEQYF.

This sequence joins TRBV20-1 and TRBJ2-3, with 15 positions matching TRBD2. Per the germline V gene, CDR1 is DFQATT and CDR2 is SNEGSKA (reference sequence). CDR3 length: 15 residues. The V gene end was trimmed by 8 bases and the J gene end by 5 bases; junction bases not matched to a gene: 8. CDR3 in DNA: TGCAGTACCGGACTAGCGGGAGGGGTAGGAGATACGCAGTATTTT. The encoded protein is CSTGLAGGVGDTQYF.

Many counts were recorded for this clonotype. This chain connects TRBV12-3 or TRBV12-4 to TRBJ1-1; D is unresolved. Between the trimmed V and J ends, which lost 7 bases and 4 bases, there was a span of 10 bases. This CDR3 spans 12 amino acids. CDR3 nucleotides: TGTGCCAGCAACACGGGCGCCACTGAAGCTTTCTTT. This sequence encodes CASNTGATEAFF.

A word on this clonotype: The germline gene is not matched at one end of the junction; a read error may be the cause. This chain connects TRBV27 to TRBJ2-4, with 9 bases identical to TRBD2. CDR3 length: 15 residues. Germline CDR1 and CDR2: MNHEY and SMNVEV (reference sequence). This chain's CDR3 is CASSDGTSWRNIQYF. The DNA of the CDR3 is TGTGCCAGCAGTGATGGGACTAGCTGGAGGAACATTCAATACTTC.

This clonotype appeared many times. The rearrangement links TRBV29-1 to TRBJ1-2, with a weak D call TRBD1 (5 bases). The germline gives CDR1 SQVTM, CDR2 ANQGSEA. V gave up 7 bases and J gave up 8 bases, with 17 bases separating them. The CDR3 extends over 12 amino acids. The CDR3 protein is CSGEGTAEGYTF. CDR3 DNA sequence: TGCAGCGGGGAAGGGACGGCGGAGGGCTACACCTTC.

This clonotype occurred many times. The chain combines TRBV7-6 with TRBJ2-3; D may be TRBD2 (6 bases). Trimming cost V 10 bases and J 1 base, with 27 bases left between them. The germline V gene has CDR1 SGHVS and CDR2 FNYEAQ. The CDR3 is made up of 18 amino acids. Here the CDR3 reads CAIFPTLGRDFCTDTQYF. CDR3 coding DNA: TGTGCCATCTTCCCTACATTGGGAAGGGACTTCTGCACAGATACGCAGTATTTT. The variable domain in full, completed from reference TRBV7-6 and TRBJ2-3, reads GAGVSQSPRYKVTKRGQDVALRCDPISGHVSLYWYRQALGQGPEFLTYFNYEAQQDKSGLPNDRFSAERPEGSISTLTIQRTEQRDSAMYRCAIFPTLGRDFCTDTQYFGPGTRLTVL.

Concerning this clonotype itself: Being one base from a much bigger clone, this may be a read error. V is TRBV3-1 and J is TRBJ1-1; TRBD1 agrees at 9 bases. The germline gives CDR1 LGHDT, CDR2 YNNKEL (reference sequence). The CDR3 consists of 15 residues. The CDR3 coding sequence is TGTGCCAGCAGGCCACAGGGGGCGAGTCCTACTGAAGCTTTATTT. Translation gives CASRPQGASPTEALF.

This clonotype was recorded at least ten times. The chain combines TRBV28 with TRBJ2-1; 8 bases fit TRBD2. The CDR3 contains 14 residues. Per germline, CDR1 MDHEN and CDR2 SYDVKM. V lost 4 bases, J lost 7 bases, and 6 bases stayed unmatched. This CDR3 is CASSSRGGRNEQFF. CDR3 DNA sequence: TGTGCCAGCAGTTCCCGGGGGGGTAGGAATGAGCAGTTCTTC.